This T cell receptor beta chain came from a study of blood T cells in healthy people across ages. For the second PCR, which ran for about 7 to 11 cycles, a sample-barcoded 5' primer and a J-beta primer mix were used. TCRdb itself ran the 5' RACE reads through MiXCR, one entry per CDR3 protein. Among under 850,000 distinct CDR3 sequences listed, under 40% were seen once. Trimming cost V 7 bases and J 6 bases, with 17 bases left between them. Germline V gene lookup returns CDR1 MNHNS and CDR2 SASEGT. This CDR3 has 14 residues. The sequence was obtained from a man between 18 and 29 years old in good health. The chain has TRBV6-1 and TRBJ2-3; D possibly corresponds to TRBD1 (5 bases). Sequences were obtained from blood. The CDR3: CASNGHGQADTQYF. The DNA for the CDR3 is TGTGCCAGCAATGGACACGGGCAGGCGGATACGCAGTATTTT.